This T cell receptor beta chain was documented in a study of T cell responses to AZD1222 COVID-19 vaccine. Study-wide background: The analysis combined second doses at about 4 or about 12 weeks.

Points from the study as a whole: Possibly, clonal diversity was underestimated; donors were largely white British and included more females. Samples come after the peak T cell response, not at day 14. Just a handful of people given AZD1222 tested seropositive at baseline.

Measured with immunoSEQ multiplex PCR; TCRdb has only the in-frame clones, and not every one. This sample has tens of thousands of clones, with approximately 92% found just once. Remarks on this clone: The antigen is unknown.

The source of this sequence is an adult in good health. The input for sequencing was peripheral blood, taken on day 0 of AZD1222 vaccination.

For the CDR3, the DNA is TGTGCCAGCAGTTTATCGAGACGGGCCGACACCGGGGAGCTGTTTTTT. Protein product: CASSLSRRADTGELFF. The chain links TRBV27 to TRBJ2-2, with no clear D. CDR3 size: 16 residues. Trimming pared 0 bases from V and 3 bases from J, leaving 11 bases between. Germline V gene data show CDR1 as MNHEY and CDR2 as SMNVEV (reference sequence).